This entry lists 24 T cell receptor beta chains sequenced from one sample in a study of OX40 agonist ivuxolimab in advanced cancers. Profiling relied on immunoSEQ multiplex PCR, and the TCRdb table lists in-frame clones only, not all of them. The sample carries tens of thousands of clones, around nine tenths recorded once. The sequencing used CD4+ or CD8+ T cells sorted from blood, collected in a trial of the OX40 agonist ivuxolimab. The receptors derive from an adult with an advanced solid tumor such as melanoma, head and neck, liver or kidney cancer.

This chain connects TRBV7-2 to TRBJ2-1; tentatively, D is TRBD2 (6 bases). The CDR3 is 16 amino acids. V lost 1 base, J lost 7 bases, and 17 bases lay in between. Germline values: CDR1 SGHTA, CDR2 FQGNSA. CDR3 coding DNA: TGTGCCAGCAGCTTAGTGAGCGGGTTGCCTGCGAATGAGCAGTTCTTC. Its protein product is CASSLVSGLPANEQFF.

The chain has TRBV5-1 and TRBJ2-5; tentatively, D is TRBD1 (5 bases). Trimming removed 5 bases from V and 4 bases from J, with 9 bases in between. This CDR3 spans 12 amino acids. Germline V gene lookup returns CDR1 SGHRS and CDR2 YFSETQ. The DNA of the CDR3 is TGCGCCAGCAGTGTAGGGGTAGAGACCCAGTACTTC. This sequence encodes CASSVGVETQYF.

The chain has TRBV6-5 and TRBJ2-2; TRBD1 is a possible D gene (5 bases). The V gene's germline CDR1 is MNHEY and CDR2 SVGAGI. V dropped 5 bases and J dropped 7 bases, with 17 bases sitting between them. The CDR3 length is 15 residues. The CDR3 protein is CASSRGPVGGGELFF. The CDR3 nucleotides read TGTGCCAGCAGTAGGGGTCCGGTAGGCGGCGGGGAGCTGTTTTTT.

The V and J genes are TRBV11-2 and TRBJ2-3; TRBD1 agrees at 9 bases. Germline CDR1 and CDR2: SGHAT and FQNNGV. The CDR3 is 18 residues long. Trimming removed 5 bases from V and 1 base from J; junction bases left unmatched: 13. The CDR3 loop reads CASSPETGGFRRTDTQYF. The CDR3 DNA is TGTGCCAGCAGCCCTGAGACAGGGGGATTTAGGCGCACAGATACGCAGTATTTT.

The CDR3 bases are TGTGCCTGGAGTATAAAGAGCTCCTACAATGAGCAGTTCTTC. Translated, it gives CAWSIKSSYNEQFF. The rearrangement links TRBV30 to TRBJ2-1; D is unresolved. V lost 2 bases, J lost 0 bases, and 8 bases lay in between. The CDR3 extends over 14 amino acids. CDR1 and CDR2 (germline): GTSNPN, SVGIG (reference sequence). The whole variable domain, remainder taken from reference TRBV30 and TRBJ2-1, is SQTIHQWPATLVQPVGSPLSLECTVEGTSNPNLYWYRQAAGRGLQLLFYSVGIGQISSEVPQNLSASRPQDRQFILSSKKLLLSDSGFYLCAWSIKSSYNEQFFGPGTRLTVL.

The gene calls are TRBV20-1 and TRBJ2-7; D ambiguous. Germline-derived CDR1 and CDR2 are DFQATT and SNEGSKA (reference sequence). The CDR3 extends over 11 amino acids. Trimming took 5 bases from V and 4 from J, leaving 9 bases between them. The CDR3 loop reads CSAETLYEQYF. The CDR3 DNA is TGCAGTGCTGAGACCCTTTACGAGCAGTACTTC.

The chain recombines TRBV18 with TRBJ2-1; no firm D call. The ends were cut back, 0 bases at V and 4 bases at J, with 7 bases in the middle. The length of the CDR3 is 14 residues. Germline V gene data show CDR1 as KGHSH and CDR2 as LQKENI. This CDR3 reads CASSPPSSYNEQFF. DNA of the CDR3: TGTGCCAGCTCACCACCCTCCAGTTACAATGAGCAGTTCTTC.

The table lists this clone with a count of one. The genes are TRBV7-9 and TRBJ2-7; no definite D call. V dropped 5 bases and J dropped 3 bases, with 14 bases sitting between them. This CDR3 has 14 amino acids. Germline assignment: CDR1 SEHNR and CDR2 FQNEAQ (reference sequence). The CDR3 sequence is CASSDLSVHYEQYF. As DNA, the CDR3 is TGTGCCAGCAGCGATCTATCGGTCCACTACGAGCAGTACTTC.

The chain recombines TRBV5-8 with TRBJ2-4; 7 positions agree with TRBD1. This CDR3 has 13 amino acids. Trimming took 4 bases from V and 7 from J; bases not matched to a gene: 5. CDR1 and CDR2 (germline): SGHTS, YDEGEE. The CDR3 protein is CASSHGQANIQYF. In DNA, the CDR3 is TGTGCCAGCAGCCACGGACAGGCGAACATTCAGTACTTC.

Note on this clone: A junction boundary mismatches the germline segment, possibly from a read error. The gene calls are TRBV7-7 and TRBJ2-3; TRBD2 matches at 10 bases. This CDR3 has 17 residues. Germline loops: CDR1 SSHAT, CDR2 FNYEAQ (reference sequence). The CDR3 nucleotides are TGTGCTAGCAGTTCCTCCTCCGGGACTAGCGGCACAGATACGCAGTATTTT. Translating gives CASSSSSGTSGTDTQYF.

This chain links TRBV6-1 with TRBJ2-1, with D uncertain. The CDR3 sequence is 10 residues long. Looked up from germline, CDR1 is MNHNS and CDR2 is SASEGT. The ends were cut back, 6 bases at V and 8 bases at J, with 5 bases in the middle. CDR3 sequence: CASRLHEQFF. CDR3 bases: TGTGCCAGCAGGCTTCATGAGCAGTTCTTC.

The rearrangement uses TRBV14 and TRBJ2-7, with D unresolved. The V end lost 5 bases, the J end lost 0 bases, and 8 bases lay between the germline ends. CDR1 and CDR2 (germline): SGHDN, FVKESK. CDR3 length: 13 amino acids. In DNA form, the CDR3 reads TGTGCCAGCAGCAGAGACACCTCCTACGAGCAGTACTTC. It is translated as CASSRDTSYEQYF.

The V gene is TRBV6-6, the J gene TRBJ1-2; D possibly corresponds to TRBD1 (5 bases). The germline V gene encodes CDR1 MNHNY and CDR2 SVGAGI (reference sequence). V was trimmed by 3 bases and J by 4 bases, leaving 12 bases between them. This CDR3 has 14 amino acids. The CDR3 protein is CASSYLGASYGYTF. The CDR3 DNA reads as TGTGCCAGCAGTTATCTCGGGGCGTCCTATGGCTACACCTTC.

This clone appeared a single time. CDR3: CASSFFGGQETQYF. The CDR3 coding sequence is TGCGCCAGCAGCTTCTTCGGGGGGCAAGAGACCCAGTACTTC. The V and J genes are TRBV5-1 and TRBJ2-5; 7 positions match TRBD2. V trimming: 2 bases; J trimming: 2 bases; junction bases outside the gene matches: 3. Germline CDR1 reads SGHRS; CDR2 reads YFSETQ. This CDR3 region has 14 residues.

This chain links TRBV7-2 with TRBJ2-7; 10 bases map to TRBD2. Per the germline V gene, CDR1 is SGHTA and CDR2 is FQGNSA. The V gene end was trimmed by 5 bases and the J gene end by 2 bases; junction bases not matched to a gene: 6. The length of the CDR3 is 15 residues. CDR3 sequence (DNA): TGTGCCAGCAGCCCTCAAGCGGGAGGGGCCTACGAGCAGTACTTC. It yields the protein CASSPQAGGAYEQYF. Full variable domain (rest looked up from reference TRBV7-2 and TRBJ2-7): GAGVSQSPSNKVTEKGKDVELRCDPISGHTALYWYRQSLGQGLEFLIYFQGNSAPDKSGLPSDRFSAERTGGSVSTLTIQRTQQEDSAVYLCASSPQAGGAYEQYFGPGTRLTVT.

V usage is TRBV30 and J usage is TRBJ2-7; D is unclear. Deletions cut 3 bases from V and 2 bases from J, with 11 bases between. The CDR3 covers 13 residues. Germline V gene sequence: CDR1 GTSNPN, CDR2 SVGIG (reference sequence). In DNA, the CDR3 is TGTGCCTGGAGACAACCCGGCACCTACGAGCAGTACTTC. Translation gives CAWRQPGTYEQYF.

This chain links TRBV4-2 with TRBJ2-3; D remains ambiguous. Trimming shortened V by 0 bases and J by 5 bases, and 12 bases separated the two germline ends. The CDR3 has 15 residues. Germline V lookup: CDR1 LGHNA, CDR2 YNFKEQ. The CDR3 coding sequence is TGTGCCAGCAGCCAAGATGGAACTTCGGGAGATACGCAGTATTTT. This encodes CASSQDGTSGDTQYF.

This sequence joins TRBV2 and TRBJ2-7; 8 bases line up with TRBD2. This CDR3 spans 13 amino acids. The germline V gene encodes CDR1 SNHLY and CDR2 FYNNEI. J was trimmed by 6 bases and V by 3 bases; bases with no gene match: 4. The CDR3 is CASSEGLVGEQYF. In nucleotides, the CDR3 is TGTGCCAGCAGTGAGGGACTAGTCGGCGAGCAGTACTTC.

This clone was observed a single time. The CDR3 sequence is CASSLPQTGYEQYF. The CDR3 DNA follows: TGTGCCAGCAGTTTACCCCAGACCGGCTACGAGCAGTACTTC. This chain uses TRBV28 with TRBJ2-7, with D uncertain. V was shortened by 2 bases and J by 3 bases, with 11 bases between the two germline ends. CDR3 size: 14 residues. CDR1 and CDR2 (germline): MDHEN, SYDVKM.

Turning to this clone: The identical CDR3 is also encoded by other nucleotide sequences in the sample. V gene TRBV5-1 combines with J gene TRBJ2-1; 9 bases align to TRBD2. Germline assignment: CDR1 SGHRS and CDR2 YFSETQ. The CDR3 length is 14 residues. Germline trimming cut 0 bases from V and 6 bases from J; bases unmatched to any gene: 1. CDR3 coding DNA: TGCGCCAGCAGCTTGGGACTAGCGGTCAATGAGCAGTTCTTC. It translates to CASSLGLAVNEQFF.

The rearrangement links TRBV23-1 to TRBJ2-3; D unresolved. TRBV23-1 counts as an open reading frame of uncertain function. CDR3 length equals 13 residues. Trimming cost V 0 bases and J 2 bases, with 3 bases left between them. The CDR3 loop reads CASSQSFTDTQYF. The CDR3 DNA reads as TGCGCCAGCAGTCAATCGTTCACAGATACGCAGTATTTT.

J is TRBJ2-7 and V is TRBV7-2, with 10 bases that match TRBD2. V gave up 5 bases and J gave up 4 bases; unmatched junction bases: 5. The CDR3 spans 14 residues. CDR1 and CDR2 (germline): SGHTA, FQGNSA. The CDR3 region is CASSQTSGNYEQYF. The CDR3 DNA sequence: TGTGCCAGCAGCCAAACTAGCGGGAATTACGAGCAGTACTTC.

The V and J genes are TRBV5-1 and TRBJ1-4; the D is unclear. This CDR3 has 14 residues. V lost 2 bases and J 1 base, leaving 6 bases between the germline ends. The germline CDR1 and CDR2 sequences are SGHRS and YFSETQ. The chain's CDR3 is CASSLMGTNEKLFF. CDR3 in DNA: TGCGCCAGCAGCTTAATGGGAACTAATGAAAAACTGTTTTTT.

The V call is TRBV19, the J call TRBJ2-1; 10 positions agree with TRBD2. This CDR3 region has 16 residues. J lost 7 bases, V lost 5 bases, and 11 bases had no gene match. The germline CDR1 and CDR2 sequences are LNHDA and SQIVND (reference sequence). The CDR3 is CASSSWGLAGDNEQFF. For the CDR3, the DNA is TGTGCCAGTAGTTCATGGGGGCTAGCGGGAGATAATGAGCAGTTCTTC.